The table lists the clone carrying this T cell receptor (beta chain) with many counts. Its specificity is not known. The source of the sample is a study of T cell repertoires in cytomegalovirus infection. Background on the study: The authors used CMV epitopes that were HLA-C-restricted (recently identified) and HLA-B-restricted (well studied).

TCRdb analysed the reads with MiXCR anew, one entry per CDR3 protein. The sample lists 340,000 or so distinct CDR3 sequences, approximately 25% occurring once. V lost 1 base and J 5 bases, leaving 11 bases between the germline ends. The CDR3 loop spans 14 amino acids. The germline CDR1 and CDR2 sequences are SGHTA and FQGNSA. General study findings and limits: The ex vivo response was dominated by HLA-C-restricted CMV-specific TCR beta clonotypes.

The material sequenced was cultured PBMCs, taken from culture after CMV antigen stimulation. The gene calls are TRBV7-2 and TRBJ2-5, with D uncertain. This receptor was taken from a human donor in good health (CMV status not recorded). Some clones in this sample may be carry-over from other donors' samples. The chain's CDR3 is CASSLVARAETQYF. CDR3 nucleotide sequence: TGTGCCAGCAGCTTAGTAGCTCGGGCGGAGACCCAGTACTTC. The variable domain in full, completed from reference TRBV7-2 and TRBJ2-5, reads GAGVSQSPSNKVTEKGKDVELRCDPISGHTALYWYRQSLGQGLEFLIYFQGNSAPDKSGLPSDRFSAERTGGSVSTLTIQRTQQEDSAVYLCASSLVARAETQYFGPGTRLLVL.